This T cell receptor (beta chain) was observed in a study of beta chain features in type 1 diabetes. Worth noting for this clone: Its antigen is unknown.

The germline V gene has CDR1 SGHTA and CDR2 FQGNSA. Trimming took off 5 bases at V and 1 base at J, with 5 bases between the two ends. The CDR3 runs to 12 residues. General study findings and limits: A potential PCR bias toward shorter templates would be equal in patient and control samples. Possibly, sequencing cDNA over-represented cells that had high TCR expression levels. The study found that naive, central memory and Treg TCRB repertoires appeared more similar in patients than in healthy donors.

Sequencing targeted expressed TCRB transcripts, as all isolated RNA had been reverse transcribed. An average about 3.6 million reads came from naive, central memory and regulatory T cell samples. Clones were sequenced by immunoSEQ multiplex PCR, and TCRdb holds only the in-frame ones, with some missing. Of almost 350,000 clones listed, around 19% are singletons. The clonotype comes from a young woman in good health. The sequencing sample was made of naive CD4+ T cells from blood. This sequence joins TRBV7-2 and TRBJ1-1; D gene ambiguous. CDR3 residues: CASSIQNTEAFF. CDR3 nucleotide sequence: TGTGCCAGCAGCATCCAGAACACTGAAGCTTTCTTT.